The rows below give T cell receptor beta chains drawn from one sample of a study of blood T cell repertoires in COVID-19. Clones were read by immunoSEQ multiplex PCR, and TCRdb kept only the in-frame ones, dropping some. The profile covers around 300,000 clones, with roughly nine tenths appearing a single time and over 2% taken by the ten largest. The sequencing sample was made of peripheral blood. The receptor source for this set is a woman in her 30s with COVID-19, enrolled during active disease. Both conserved end residues are part of each CDR3. The D gene is left open where the match is weak. Clone size is stated in some rows and not others, as once, few, many or a class when expanded.

abundance: -; j_gene: TRBJ2-1; v_gene: TRBV6-5; d_gene: TRBD2; CDR3aa: CASSRGLAGGGEQFF; CDR3nt: TGTGCCAGCAGTCGGGGACTAGCGGGAGGGGGTGAGCAGTTCTTC
abundance: -; j_gene: TRBJ1-2; v_gene: TRBV5-1; d_gene: TRBD1; CDR3aa: CASSRSQGVSDGYTF; CDR3nt: TGCGCCAGCAGCCGTAGTCAGGGGGTCTCCGATGGCTACACCTTC
abundance: -; j_gene: TRBJ1-1; v_gene: TRBV5-5; d_gene: TRBD1; CDR3aa: CASSLTGGDTEAFF; CDR3nt: TGTGCCAGCAGCTTAACAGGGGGGGACACTGAAGCTTTCTTT
abundance: once; j_gene: TRBJ1-1; v_gene: TRBV19; d_gene: -; CDR3aa: CASLGVEAFF; CDR3nt: TGTGCCAGTCTCGGGGTTGAAGCTTTCTTT
abundance: -; j_gene: TRBJ1-2; v_gene: TRBV29-1; d_gene: TRBD1; CDR3aa: CSDAPGGYGYTF; CDR3nt: TGCAGCGACGCCCCAGGGGGCTATGGCTACACCTTC
abundance: once; j_gene: TRBJ1-5; v_gene: TRBV28; d_gene: -; CDR3aa: CASSPQAGEHQPQHF; CDR3nt: TGTGCCAGCAGTCCGCAAGCCGGGGAACATCAGCCCCAGCATTTT
abundance: few; j_gene: TRBJ1-1; v_gene: TRBV30; d_gene: -; CDR3aa: CAWSVRQRDQAFF; CDR3nt: TGTGCCTGGAGTGTGAGACAGCGGGATCAAGCTTTCTTT
abundance: -; j_gene: TRBJ2-1; v_gene: TRBV6-1; d_gene: TRBD2; CDR3aa: CASSESGRTYNEQFF; CDR3nt: TGTGCCAGCAGTGAGAGCGGGAGGACCTACAATGAGCAGTTCTTC
abundance: -; j_gene: TRBJ2-1; v_gene: TRBV7-9; d_gene: -; CDR3aa: CASSLLQSAAMDEQFF; CDR3nt: TGTGCCAGCAGCTTACTACAGTCAGCAGCCATGGATGAGCAGTTCTTC
abundance: -; j_gene: TRBJ1-1; v_gene: TRBV11-3; d_gene: -; CDR3aa: CASSFGQNTEAFF; CDR3nt: TGTGCCAGCAGCTTCGGACAGAACACTGAAGCTTTCTTT
abundance: -; j_gene: TRBJ1-6; v_gene: TRBV11-2; d_gene: -; CDR3aa: CASSSDTSYNSPLHF; CDR3nt: TGTGCCAGCAGCTCAGACACTTCCTATAATTCACCCCTCCACTTT
abundance: -; j_gene: TRBJ1-2; v_gene: TRBV2; d_gene: TRBD1; CDR3aa: CASQGTRGRPYGYTF; CDR3nt: TGTGCCAGCCAAGGTACCAGGGGGAGGCCCTATGGCTACACCTTC
abundance: -; j_gene: TRBJ2-3; v_gene: TRBV7-9; d_gene: -; CDR3aa: CASSLVLDDTQYF; CDR3nt: TGTGCCAGCAGCTTAGTACTAGACGATACGCAGTATTTT
abundance: -; j_gene: TRBJ2-5; v_gene: TRBV5-8; d_gene: -; CDR3aa: CASSLDRQETQYF; CDR3nt: TGTGCCAGCAGCTTGGACAGACAAGAGACCCAGTACTTC
abundance: -; j_gene: TRBJ2-2; v_gene: TRBV5-1; d_gene: -; CDR3aa: CASSLSSVNTGELFF; CDR3nt: TGCGCCAGCAGCTTGAGTAGCGTGAACACCGGGGAGCTGTTTTTT
abundance: -; j_gene: TRBJ2-3; v_gene: TRBV27; d_gene: TRBD2; CDR3aa: CASSSIYVAGSPDTQYF; CDR3nt: TGTGCCAGCAGCTCGATCTACGTAGCGGGTTCCCCAGATACGCAGTATTTT
abundance: -; j_gene: TRBJ2-3; v_gene: TRBV27; d_gene: TRBD2; CDR3aa: CASSPLASTDTQYF; CDR3nt: TGTGCCAGCAGTCCACTAGCGAGCACAGATACGCAGTATTTT
abundance: -; j_gene: TRBJ2-3; v_gene: TRBV29-1; d_gene: TRBD1; CDR3aa: CSVEGTGTDTDTQYF; CDR3nt: TGCAGCGTTGAAGGTACCGGGACAGACACAGATACGCAGTATTTT
abundance: -; j_gene: TRBJ2-2; v_gene: TRBV5-4; d_gene: -; CDR3aa: CASSLLLADTGELFF; CDR3nt: TGTGCCAGCAGCTTGTTACTAGCCGACACCGGGGAGCTGTTTTTT
abundance: -; j_gene: TRBJ2-7; v_gene: TRBV23-1; d_gene: TRBD1; CDR3aa: CASSHSLLTGDSYEQYF; CDR3nt: TGCGCCAGCAGTCATTCGCTTCTGACAGGGGATTCCTACGAGCAGTACTTC
abundance: -; j_gene: TRBJ2-2; v_gene: TRBV10-3; d_gene: -; CDR3aa: CAISPGVVDTGELFF; CDR3nt: TGTGCCATCAGCCCCGGGGTCGTGGACACCGGGGAGCTGTTTTTT
abundance: -; j_gene: TRBJ1-4; v_gene: TRBV3-1/TRBV3-2; d_gene: TRBD1; CDR3aa: CASSRPPRDRGTNEKLFF; CDR3nt: TGTGCCAGCAGCCGACCTCCCAGGGACAGGGGTACTAATGAAAAACTGTTTTTT
abundance: -; j_gene: TRBJ1-4; v_gene: TRBV7-9; d_gene: -; CDR3aa: CASSRRDFNEKLFF; CDR3nt: TGTGCCAGCAGCCGCCGGGACTTTAATGAAAAACTGTTTTTT